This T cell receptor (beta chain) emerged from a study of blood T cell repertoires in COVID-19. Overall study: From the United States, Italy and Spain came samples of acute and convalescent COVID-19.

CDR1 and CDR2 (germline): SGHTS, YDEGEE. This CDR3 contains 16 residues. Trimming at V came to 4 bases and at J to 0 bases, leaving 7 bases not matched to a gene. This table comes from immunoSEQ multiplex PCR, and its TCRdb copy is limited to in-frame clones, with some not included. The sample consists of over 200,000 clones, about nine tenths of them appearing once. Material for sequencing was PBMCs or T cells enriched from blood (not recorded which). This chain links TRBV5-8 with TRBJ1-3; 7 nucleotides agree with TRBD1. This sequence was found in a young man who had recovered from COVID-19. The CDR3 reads CASSPGTAGSGNTIYF. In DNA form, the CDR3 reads TGTGCCAGCAGCCCCGGGACAGCCGGCTCTGGAAACACCATATATTTT. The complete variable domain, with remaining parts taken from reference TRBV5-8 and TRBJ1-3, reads EAGVTQSPTHLIKTRGQQATLRCSPISGHTSVYWYQQALGLGLQFLLWYDEGEERNRGNFPPRFSGRQFPNYSSELNVNALELEDSALYLCASSPGTAGSGNTIYFGEGSWLTVV.